A single T cell receptor (beta chain) is shown here with its context. Germline assignment: CDR1 MDHEN and CDR2 SYDVKM. With V trimmed by 5 bases and J by 1 base, 6 bases remained unmatched. This CDR3 has 16 residues. These data are taken from a study of shared clonotypes between healthy human individuals. Terminally differentiated effector memory CD45RA+ cells were excluded by CCR7 positive selection of CD45RO-negative cells. Running of the assay took place at deep level. In the original processing: For the immunoSEQ data, sequences were junction-only without quality scores, so filtering differed. Assay used: immunoSEQ multiplex PCR; TCRdb lists only in-frame clones, some missing. Clone size and the V and J calls come from that table; the DNA yielded D and trimming. The repertoire holds millions of clones, with roughly 94% as singletons.

V and J are TRBV28 and TRBJ2-3; TRBD2 matches at 10 bases. The receptor comes from a man aged 18 to 35 in good health. The sequenced material came from naive CD8+ T cells sorted from blood. Here the CDR3 reads CASSIIAGGRTDTQYF. CDR3 coding DNA: TGTGCCAGCAGTATCATAGCGGGGGGCCGCACAGATACGCAGTATTTT.